Below are 16 T cell receptor beta chains sequenced from a single sample in a study of cytomegalovirus exposure and HLA in healthy donors. The PCR contained 60 Vbeta and 13 Jbeta primers. Only in-frame clones appear in the TCRdb table, and some are missing; sequencing was by immunoSEQ multiplex PCR. Among 95,000 to 150,000 clones listed, less than 80% were seen once. Sequencing used PBMCs. These receptors originate from a man in his fifties in good health and CMV-seronegative.

The CDR3 nucleotides are TGTGCCAGCTCGGGGGGACAGGGCAACGGAAAACTGTTTTTT. The encoded protein is CASSGGQGNGKLFF. The rearrangement joins TRBV7-2 to TRBJ1-4; 9 positions match TRBD1. Germline CDR1 is SGHTA and CDR2 is FQGNSA. The CDR3 sequence is 14 residues long. The V and J ends lost 8 bases and 10 bases, in that order; junction bases with no gene match: 11.

V and J are TRBV6-1 and TRBJ1-5; D not certain. Trimming removed 5 bases at V and 4 bases at J, with 15 bases between. The CDR3 is 15 amino acids. Germline values: CDR1 MNHNS, CDR2 SASEGT. CDR3 loop: CASSRADPMNQPQHF. For the CDR3, the DNA is TGTGCCAGCAGTAGAGCGGACCCTATGAATCAGCCCCAGCATTTT.

This chain uses TRBV15 with TRBJ1-1, with TRBD1 as a possible D gene (5 bases). Trimming pared 0 bases from V and 4 bases from J, leaving 6 bases between. The germline gives CDR1 LNHNV, CDR2 YYDKDF (reference sequence). The CDR3 has 13 amino acids. The CDR3 protein is CATSRDRGTEAFF. The CDR3 DNA reads TGTGCCACCAGCAGAGATAGGGGCACTGAAGCTTTCTTT. The complete variable domain, with remaining parts taken from reference TRBV15 and TRBJ1-1, reads DAMVIQNPRYQVTQFGKPVTLSCSQTLNHNVMYWYQQKSSQAPKLLFHYYDKDFNNEADTPDNFQSRRPNTSFCFLDIRSPGLGDTAMYLCATSRDRGTEAFFGQGTRLTVV.

This chain uses TRBV11-3 with TRBJ2-7, with D possibly being TRBD1 (6 bases). The CDR3 extends over 13 amino acids. Trimming left V 1 base short and J 6 bases short, with 10 bases between. Germline-derived CDR1 and CDR2 are SGHNT and YENEEA. CDR3: CASSLGQAAEQYF. The CDR3 DNA sequence: TGTGCCAGCAGCTTAGGACAGGCGGCCGAGCAGTACTTC.

The rearrangement links TRBV7-9 to TRBJ1-1; 12 bases agree with TRBD1. The germline V gene has CDR1 SEHNR and CDR2 FQNEAQ (reference sequence). The CDR3 consists of 15 residues. V gave up 4 bases and J gave up 7 bases; unmatched junction bases: 7. CDR3 sequence: CASSSAGTGGNEAFF. As DNA, the CDR3 is TGTGCCAGCAGCTCGGCCGGGACAGGGGGCAATGAAGCTTTCTTT.

This clone turned up a few times. V is TRBV18 and J is TRBJ1-2, with a possible D match to TRBD1 (5 bases). This CDR3 comprises 15 residues. Trimming pared 2 bases from V and 7 bases from J, leaving 17 bases between. Looked up from germline, CDR1 is KGHSH and CDR2 is LQKENI. The DNA for the CDR3 is TGTGCCAGCTCACCAGCGACAGCCGTTTCGGGTGGCTACACCTTC. Amino acids: CASSPATAVSGGYTF.

The CDR3 DNA reads TGTGCCAGCAGGAGGGACAGAAGATTCTATGGCTACACCTTC. Protein: CASRRDRRFYGYTF. The chain uses TRBV7-2 and TRBJ1-2; TRBD1 matches 7 bases. Germline CDR1 and CDR2: SGHTA and FQGNSA. CDR3 length: 14 residues. After removal of 6 bases from V and 4 bases from J, the junction contained 8 bases not matched to a gene.

The J gene is TRBJ2-2, the V gene TRBV28; no clear D gene. This CDR3 is built from 13 residues. Trimming removed 6 bases from V and 8 bases from J, with 13 bases in between. Germline V gene lookup returns CDR1 MDHEN and CDR2 SYDVKM. For the CDR3, the DNA is TGTGCCAGCAGAACAGTGGGTAAAGGGGAGCTGTTTTTT. Amino acids: CASRTVGKGELFF.

This sequence joins TRBV25-1 and TRBJ1-6; D unresolved. The CDR3 is made up of 12 amino acids. With 4 bases removed from V and 5 bases from J, the gap between germline ends came to 3 bases. Germline values: CDR1 MGHDK, CDR2 SYGVNS. The chain's CDR3 is CASSVNNSPLHF. The CDR3 DNA follows: TGTGCCAGCAGTGTAAATAATTCACCCCTCCACTTT.

The chain has TRBV5-5 and TRBJ1-2; possibly TRBD1 for D (5 bases). This CDR3 region has 15 residues. Deletions cut 0 bases from V and 5 bases from J, with 14 bases between. Looked up from germline, CDR1 is SGHKS and CDR2 is YYEKEE (reference sequence). The CDR3 nucleotides are TGTGCCAGCAGCTTGGGACCCCGACAGTTTTATGGCTACACCTTC. Its protein product is CASSLGPRQFYGYTF.

The V call is TRBV20-1, the J call TRBJ2-7; no definite D call. The V and J ends lost 5 bases and 4 bases respectively, with 9 bases between them. The CDR3 length is 11 residues. Per germline, CDR1 DFQATT and CDR2 SNEGSKA (reference sequence). The CDR3 loop is CSALASYEQYF. The CDR3 DNA reads as TGCAGTGCTCTGGCCTCTTACGAGCAGTACTTC.

The sample holds a few counts of this clone. The gene calls are TRBV7-7 and TRBJ2-5; D is perhaps TRBD2 (5 bases). Germline assignment: CDR1 SSHAT and CDR2 FNYEAQ (reference sequence). Trimming took 5 bases from V and 3 from J, leaving 13 bases between them. The CDR3 has 14 amino acids. As DNA, the CDR3 is TGTGCCAGCAGCGGCCTGGACGGGGAAGAGACCCAGTACTTC. Protein sequence: CASSGLDGEETQYF.

V gene TRBV28 combines with J gene TRBJ1-3; 7 bases agree with TRBD1. V gave up 9 bases and J gave up 4 bases; unmatched junction bases: 6. The germline CDR1 and CDR2 sequences are MDHEN and SYDVKM. The CDR3 is made up of 13 amino acids. The CDR3 DNA reads TGTGCCAGTGACAGGGACCAGGGAAACACCATATATTTT. As protein: CASDRDQGNTIYF.

This chain joins TRBV2 and TRBJ2-7; weak D call: TRBD2 (5 bases). Trimming shortened V by 5 bases and J by 3 bases, and 14 bases separated the two germline ends. The CDR3 covers 14 residues. Germline V gene sequence: CDR1 SNHLY, CDR2 FYNNEI. As DNA, the CDR3 is TGTGCCAGCAGTACCGGCGGGCTTGACTACGAGCAGTACTTC. Amino acids: CASSTGGLDYEQYF.

This clone counts as medium-sized. The V and J genes are TRBV7-9 and TRBJ2-7; a possible D gene is TRBD2 (6 bases). The CDR3 runs to 13 residues. Germline CDR1 and CDR2: SEHNR and FQNEAQ (reference sequence). V shed 1 base and J shed 7 bases, with 11 bases lying between them. CDR3 amino acids: CASSLDGAGEQYF. The CDR3 nucleotides read TGTGCCAGCAGCTTAGACGGCGCGGGGGAGCAGTACTTC.

The rearrangement joins TRBV6-5 to TRBJ1-3; D gene unclear. The germline V gene has CDR1 MNHEY and CDR2 SVGAGI. The CDR3 sequence is 15 residues long. V gave up 6 bases and J gave up 2 bases, with 14 bases separating them. The CDR3 coding sequence is TGTGCCAGCAGGACACGCTTGGGAGCTGGAAACACCATATATTTT. Protein sequence: CASRTRLGAGNTIYF.